The clone carrying this T cell receptor (beta chain) was observed many times. Its antigen is currently unknown. This record comes from a study of breast tumors, draining lymph nodes, adjacent tissues. Study-wide results and limits: Data only fit, rather than demonstrated, lymph node origin of most tumor T cells. Tumor repertoires ranked between lymph nodes and nontumor tissue in diversity, with V and J gene preferences.

Samples came from axillary lymph nodes draining the breast cancer. Each CDR3 protein is one row after TCRdb ran MiXCR on the multiplex PCR reads. The repertoire consists of about 230,000 distinct CDR3 sequences, with roughly 32% occurring once and the leading ten covering 1.1% to 1.5%. This CDR3 has 15 residues. V lost 0 bases and J 3 bases, leaving 12 bases between the germline ends. CDR1 LGHNA and CDR2 YNFKEQ come from the germline V gene. Sequencing was performed on axillary lymph node tissue. This TCR derives from a female donor with breast cancer. Some clones in this sample may be carry-over from other donors' samples. This chain connects TRBV4-2 to TRBJ2-7; TRBD2 is a possible D gene (5 bases). CDR3 region: CASSQDIFRGYEQYF. CDR3 nucleotide sequence: TGTGCCAGCAGCCAAGATATTTTTCGGGGCTACGAGCAGTACTTC.